This T cell receptor beta chain was sequenced for a study of identical twins. General study findings and limits: Invariant populations such as MAIT and iNKT cells could partly muddle zero-insertion analyses. The degree of excess twin sharing was weaker in beta out-of-frame sequences.

Germline CDR1 and CDR2: LGHNA and YNFKEQ. V lost 1 base to trimming and J lost 2 bases, with 18 bases between them. This CDR3 has 18 residues. Turning to this clonotype: No antigen is known for it.

From the 5' RACE reads, TCRdb called clonotypes with MiXCR, one entry per CDR3 protein. In the table there are 400,000 to 650,000 distinct CDR3 sequences, approximately 22% of which are singletons. These data were likewise used in another study, on T cells expressing NK-cell markers. Per that paper: Repertoire data for TCR beta were derived from sorted T cells (CD3+CD56+NKG2C+, CD3+CD56+NKG2C- and CD3+CD56-NKG2C+).

The rearrangement links TRBV4-2 to TRBJ2-4; weak D call: TRBD2 (6 bases). This TCR derives from a woman younger than 30 in good health. Sequencing was performed on CD4+ T cells sorted from blood. The CDR3 coding sequence is TGTGCCAGCAGCCAAGTCGCGCGGGAATTGCTTACCAAAAACATTCAGTACTTC. It encodes CASSQVARELLTKNIQYF.